These 30 T cell receptor beta chains came from one sample sequenced in a study of CD8+CD57+ T cells in acquired aplastic anemia. Whoever was chosen for sequencing had shown CD8+CD57+ cell expansion by flow cytometry. The TCR beta profiling, which covered VDJ combination and CDR3 sequence, was carried out using genomic DNA as the template. TCRdb passed the reads through MiXCR, listing each CDR3 protein once. The table lists fewer than 85,000 distinct CDR3 sequences, less than 85% of them singletons. Material: sorted CD4+, CD8+, or CD8+CD57+ T cells (not recorded which) from PBMCs. The receptors were sampled from a human donor with aplastic anemia.

The chain has TRBV10-3 and TRBJ1-1, with a tentative D call TRBD1 (5 bases). V lost 7 bases, J lost 3 bases, and 15 bases lay in between. Germline assignment: CDR1 ENHRY and CDR2 SYGVKD. This CDR3 has 14 amino acids. This CDR3 is CAIMPGIGDTEAFF. The CDR3 DNA reads TGTGCCATCATGCCCGGGATAGGGGACACTGAAGCTTTCTTT.

Comment on this clonotype: This may be a read error, as it is one base from a much larger clone. The rearrangement joins TRBV7-9 to TRBJ2-7; no firm D call. Germline assignment: CDR1 SEHNR and CDR2 FQNEAQ (reference sequence). The CDR3 sequence is 11 residues long. Between the trimmed V and J ends, which lost 2 bases and 4 bases, there was a span of 3 bases. This chain's CDR3 is CASSLKYEQYF. The CDR3 DNA sequence: TGTGCCAGCAGCTTAAAATACGAGCAGTACTTC.

Comment on this clonotype: The CDR3 does not end in the conserved phenylalanine or tryptophan, so this is likely a read error. V and J are TRBV5-1 and TRBJ1-2; the D gene is possibly TRBD1 (5 bases). The CDR3 sequence is 13 residues long. The germline CDR1 and CDR2 sequences are SGHRS and YFSETQ. Trimming removed 4 bases from V and 4 bases from J, with 11 bases in between. In DNA, the CDR3 is TGCGCCAGCAGCCGGGACGGAGCCTATGGCTACACCCTC. This translates into CASSRDGAYGYTL.

The V call is TRBV14, the J call TRBJ2-1; D call uncertain. The germline gives CDR1 SGHDN, CDR2 FVKESK. The CDR3 runs 16 residues. Trimming took off 1 base at V and 0 bases at J, with 10 bases between the two ends. The DNA for the CDR3 is TGTGCCAGCAGCCAAGGGCTTTCACTCTCCTACAATGAGCAGTTCTTC. Translated, it gives CASSQGLSLSYNEQFF.

CDR3 region: CSARAPTSGGEQYF. DNA of the CDR3: TGCAGTGCTAGAGCCCCGACTAGCGGGGGCGAGCAGTACTTC. This chain joins TRBV20-1 and TRBJ2-7, with TRBD2 identical over 12 bases. V gave up 1 base and J gave up 6 bases; unmatched junction bases: 4. This CDR3 contains 14 residues. Germline loops: CDR1 DFQATT, CDR2 SNEGSKA (reference sequence).

The sample holds a few counts of this clonotype. The rearrangement uses TRBV24-1 and TRBJ1-1, with D possibly being TRBD1 (6 bases). Germline V lookup: CDR1 KGHDR, CDR2 SFDVKD. The CDR3 sequence is 14 residues long. V was shortened by 3 bases and J by 7 bases, with 14 bases between the two germline ends. The CDR3 DNA follows: TGTGCCACCAGTGATGGGGGATCCAGGGGTGAAGCTTTCTTT. It is translated as CATSDGGSRGEAFF.

The chain couples TRBV19 to TRBJ2-5; D unclear. CDR1 LNHDA and CDR2 SQIVND come from the germline V gene (reference sequence). V dropped 8 bases and J dropped 0 bases, with 10 bases sitting between them. The CDR3 loop spans 13 amino acids. CDR3 region: CASRAVYQETQYF. DNA for the CDR3: TGTGCCAGTCGAGCCGTGTACCAAGAGACCCAGTACTTC.

The V gene is TRBV10-3, the J gene TRBJ2-7; D is ambiguous. With 10 bases removed from V and 2 bases from J, the gap between germline ends came to 12 bases. The germline CDR1 and CDR2 sequences are ENHRY and SYGVKD. CDR3 size: 12 residues. In DNA form, the CDR3 reads TGTGCCACCAGGACGTTAGCCTACGAGCAGTACTTC. Translation: CATRTLAYEQYF.

The chain employs TRBV12-3 or TRBV12-4 and TRBJ2-3; D ambiguous. The CDR3 totals 12 residues. The V and J ends lost 4 bases and 2 bases respectively, with 4 bases between them. Here the CDR3 DNA reads TGTGCCAGCAGTTCGATCACAGATACGCAGTATTTT. Its translation: CASSSITDTQYF.

This clonotype has just a few counts. CDR3 loop: CASSESRYQETQYF. In DNA, the CDR3 is TGCGCCAGCAGTGAGTCGAGGTACCAAGAGACCCAGTACTTC. V usage is TRBV10-1 and J usage is TRBJ2-5; D is uncertain. Germline CDR1 WNHNN, CDR2 SYGVQD (reference sequence). The CDR3 is made up of 14 amino acids. V gave up 0 bases and J gave up 0 bases, with 5 bases separating them.

This clonotype was counted ten times or more. The gene calls are TRBV6-5 and TRBJ2-1; D perhaps matches TRBD2 (5 bases). V was shortened by 2 bases and J by 12 bases, with 14 bases between the two germline ends. The CDR3 has 13 residues. The germline V gene has CDR1 MNHEY and CDR2 SVGAGI. This CDR3 reads CASSYGSSDWQFF. The DNA for the CDR3 is TGTGCCAGCAGTTACGGGAGCTCGGACTGGCAGTTCTTC.

CDR3 loop: CASSRQANTEAFF. The CDR3 DNA reads as TGTGCCAGTAGTAGGCAGGCGAACACTGAAGCTTTCTTT. The chain combines TRBV19 with TRBJ1-1; D ambiguous. This CDR3 has 13 residues. V shed 4 bases and J shed 1 base, with 7 bases lying between them. Germline V lookup: CDR1 LNHDA, CDR2 SQIVND (reference sequence).

This clonotype was observed a single time. One end of the junction fails to match germline, which may point to a read error. The chain employs TRBV5-1 and TRBJ2-7; 8 bases agree with TRBD1. The CDR3 has 15 residues. Germline CDR1 reads SGHRS; CDR2 reads YFSETQ. CDR3 protein: CASSSDRGGYYEQYF. In DNA, the CDR3 is TGTGCCAGCAGTTCAGACAGGGGAGGCTACTACGAGCAGTACTTC.

This clonotype was seen only once. The V and J genes are TRBV10-1 and TRBJ2-1; 9 bases match TRBD2. The closer fit of TRBJ2-7 to the DNA end suggests the J call may be wrong. This CDR3 has 14 amino acids. CDR1 WNHNN and CDR2 SYGVQD come from the germline V gene (reference sequence). The CDR3 loop reads CASRPCGGGFEQYF. CDR3 nucleotide sequence: TGCGCCAGCAGGCCTTGCGGGGGGGGTTTCGAGCAGTACTTC.

This clonotype was seen only a few times. The chain couples TRBV15 to TRBJ2-7; unclear D gene. The CDR3 extends over 13 amino acids. Germline CDR1 is LNHNV and CDR2 is YYDKDF (reference sequence). V was clipped by 0 bases and J by 3 bases, with 6 bases between them. The CDR3 sequence is CATSREVGYEQYF. CDR3 sequence (DNA): TGTGCCACCAGCAGAGAAGTAGGCTACGAGCAGTACTTC.

The gene calls are TRBV25-1 and TRBJ1-2; 7 bases are a match to TRBD1. The CDR3 covers 16 residues. Germline V gene lookup returns CDR1 MGHDK and CDR2 SYGVNS. With 4 bases clipped from V and 4 bases from J, the junction kept 12 bases outside the gene matches. The CDR3 region has the DNA TGTGCCAGCAGTGTGGGGGAGACAGGGTTGGGCTATGGCTACACCTTC. Protein sequence: CASSVGETGLGYGYTF.

The chain links TRBV29-1 to TRBJ1-3, with D hard to call. The CDR3 is 13 amino acids. V was trimmed by 4 bases and J by 4 bases, leaving 11 bases between them. CDR1 SQVTM and CDR2 ANQGSEA come from the germline V gene. The CDR3 is CSVVLLAGNTIYF. For the CDR3, the DNA is TGCAGCGTTGTGTTACTGGCCGGAAACACCATATATTTT.

The V and J genes are TRBV27 and TRBJ2-3, with D possibly being TRBD1 or TRBD2 (5 bases each). Germline V lookup: CDR1 MNHEY, CDR2 SMNVEV (reference sequence). This CDR3 is built from 16 residues. V lost 7 bases, J lost 1 base, and 18 bases lay in between. Written as DNA, the CDR3 is TGTGCCAGCACCTCCGCGAGGGGAGTGGGCACAGATACGCAGTATTTT. Translation gives CASTSARGVGTDTQYF.

This sequence joins TRBV29-1 and TRBJ2-1, with TRBD1 matching over 7 bases. The CDR3 consists of 13 residues. The V and J ends lost 3 bases and 4 bases, in that order; junction bases with no gene match: 3. The V gene's germline CDR1 is SQVTM and CDR2 ANQGSEA. CDR3 coding DNA: TGCAGCGTTGAGGGACAGACTTACAATGAGCAGTTCTTC. This translates into CSVEGQTYNEQFF.

The gene calls are TRBV29-1 and TRBJ2-5, with TRBD2 matching over 11 bases. CDR1 SQVTM and CDR2 ANQGSEA come from the germline V gene. Germline trimming cut 1 base from V and 2 bases from J; bases unmatched to any gene: 0. The length of the CDR3 is 14 residues. The DNA for the CDR3 is TGCAGCGTTGAAGGGACTAGCGGGCAAGAGACCCAGTACTTC. Encoded protein: CSVEGTSGQETQYF.

The V and J genes are TRBV7-6 and TRBJ2-3; 7 positions agree with TRBD2. The V gene end was trimmed by 2 bases and the J gene end by 6 bases; junction bases not matched to a gene: 2. There are 13 residues in the CDR3. Germline V gene lookup returns CDR1 SGHVS and CDR2 FNYEAQ. The CDR3 spells CASSLSGGDTQYF. The CDR3 DNA follows: TGTGCCAGCAGCTTATCCGGGGGGGATACGCAGTATTTT.

The V call is TRBV10-3, the J call TRBJ2-7; D perhaps matches TRBD1 (6 bases). This CDR3 is 12 amino acids long. Germline V gene data show CDR1 as ENHRY and CDR2 as SYGVKD. V dropped 6 bases and J dropped 8 bases, with 14 bases sitting between them. CDR3 coding DNA: TGTGCCATCAGGGAGGACAGTCCCCAGCAGTACTTC. It is translated as CAIREDSPQQYF.

This clonotype was seen at least ten times. The chain links TRBV20-1 to TRBJ2-7; D is perhaps TRBD1 (6 bases). The ends were cut back, 4 bases at V and 0 bases at J, with 7 bases in the middle. Germline assignment: CDR1 DFQATT and CDR2 SNEGSKA (reference sequence). The CDR3 sequence is 12 residues long. CDR3 in amino acids: CSATDSSYEQYF. The CDR3 DNA follows: TGCAGTGCTACGGACAGCTCCTACGAGCAGTACTTC.

The sample holds a few counts of this clonotype. This rearrangement joins TRBV10-3 to TRBJ1-1; the D is unclear. The CDR3 spans 13 residues. Germline V lookup: CDR1 ENHRY, CDR2 SYGVKD. V lost 2 bases, J lost 12 bases, and 16 bases lay in between. The CDR3 is CAISEPDVAVPFF. The DNA for the CDR3 is TGTGCCATCAGTGAGCCCGACGTAGCGGTCCCTTTCTTT.

Worth noting for this clonotype: An end of the junction differs from the germline gene, which may be a read error. The chain employs TRBV7-8 and TRBJ1-3; the D is unclear. The CDR3 has 12 amino acids. Germline V gene sequence: CDR1 SGHVS, CDR2 FQNEAQ. The CDR3 DNA sequence: TGTGCCGGCAGCCCGACTGGAAACACCACATATTTT. Translated: CAGSPTGNTTYF. Filled out from reference TRBV7-8 and TRBJ1-3, the complete variable domain reads GAGVSQSPRYKVAKRGQDVALRCDPISGHVSLFWYQQALGQGPEFLTYFQNEAQLDKSGLPSDRFFAERPEGSVSTLKIQRTQQEDSAVYLCAGSPTGNTTYFGEGSWLTVV.

The chain links TRBV19 to TRBJ2-7; D unclear. The CDR3 has 14 residues. The V gene lost 1 base and the J gene lost 1 base, with 8 bases spanning the gap. Germline V lookup: CDR1 LNHDA, CDR2 SQIVND (reference sequence). In nucleotides, the CDR3 is TGTGCCAGTAGTATAGGAGGAGTGTCCTACGAGCAGTACTTC. The encoded protein is CASSIGGVSYEQYF.

The chain carries TRBV10-3 and TRBJ1-1, with D possibly matching TRBD1 (6 bases). The CDR3 runs to 14 residues. With 10 bases removed from V and 4 bases from J, the gap between germline ends came to 19 bases. The V gene's germline CDR1 is ENHRY and CDR2 SYGVKD. The CDR3 nucleotides read TGTGCCAGCAGCCCTTCACAGGGTGGCACTGAAGCTTTCTTT. Protein sequence: CASSPSQGGTEAFF.

The chain has TRBV10-3 and TRBJ2-3; D remains unclear. CDR1 and CDR2 from the germline V gene are ENHRY and SYGVKD. With 4 bases removed from V and 4 bases from J, the gap between germline ends came to 9 bases. This CDR3 comprises 13 residues. Written as DNA, the CDR3 is TGTGCCATCAGTGGTGGCAGACCAGATACGCAGTATTTT. Translating gives CAISGGRPDTQYF.

This chain connects TRBV7-9 to TRBJ2-5; no clear D. Germline loops: CDR1 SEHNR, CDR2 FQNEAQ (reference sequence). The V gene lost 5 bases and the J gene lost 5 bases, with 9 bases spanning the gap. The CDR3 has 12 residues. DNA of the CDR3: TGTGCCAGCAGCCCATCCCTCGAGACCCAGTACTTC. As protein: CASSPSLETQYF.

The chain has TRBV19 and TRBJ2-5; no reliable D call. V was cut by 5 bases and J by 4 bases, with 11 bases left in between. Germline assignment: CDR1 LNHDA and CDR2 SQIVND (reference sequence). This CDR3 is built from 13 residues. CDR3 loop: CASSGVRLETQYF. The CDR3 nucleotides read TGTGCCAGTAGTGGTGTCAGGCTAGAGACCCAGTACTTC.